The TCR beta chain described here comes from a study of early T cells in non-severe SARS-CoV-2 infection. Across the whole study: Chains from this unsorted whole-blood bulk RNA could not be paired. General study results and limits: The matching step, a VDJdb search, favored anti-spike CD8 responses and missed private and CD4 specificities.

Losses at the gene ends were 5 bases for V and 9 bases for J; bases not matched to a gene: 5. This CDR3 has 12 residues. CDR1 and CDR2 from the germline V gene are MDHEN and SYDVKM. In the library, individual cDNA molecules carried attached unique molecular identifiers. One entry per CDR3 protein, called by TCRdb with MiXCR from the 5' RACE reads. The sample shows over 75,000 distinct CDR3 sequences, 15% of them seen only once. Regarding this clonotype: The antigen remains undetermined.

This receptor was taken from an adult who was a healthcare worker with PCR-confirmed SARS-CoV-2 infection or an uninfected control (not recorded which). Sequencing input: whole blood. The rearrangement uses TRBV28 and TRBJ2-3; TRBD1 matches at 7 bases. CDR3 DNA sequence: TGTGCCAGCAGTATACAGGGGACGACGCAGTATTTT. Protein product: CASSIQGTTQYF.